These T cell receptor beta chains were read from a single sample in a study of cytomegalovirus exposure and HLA in healthy donors. Sequencing was performed with immunoSEQ multiplex PCR; in TCRdb, only in-frame clones are kept and a portion is missing. The sample has about 120,000 clones; approximately 78% are singletons. The source material was PBMCs. These receptors were obtained from a woman aged 35 to 49 in good health and CMV-seropositive. CDR3s include the opening cysteine and the closing phenylalanine or tryptophan. D genes are given only for firm matches. A row's size may be missing; if present it is once, few, many or a size class.

d_gene: TRBD1; j_gene: TRBJ2-7; abundance: NA; v_gene: TRBV29-1; CDR3nt: TGCAGCGGGTGCGACGGGACAGGCGACAGGGAGCAGTACTTC; CDR3aa: CSGCDGTGDREQYF
d_gene: NA; j_gene: TRBJ2-7; abundance: NA; v_gene: TRBV5-6; CDR3nt: TGTGCCAGCAGCTTCACTGCAGGGTCGCAGTACTTC; CDR3aa: CASSFTAGSQYF
d_gene: TRBD1; j_gene: TRBJ1-2; abundance: NA; v_gene: TRBV13; CDR3nt: TGTGCCAGCAGCCCGGGACAGGCGAACTATGGCTACACCTTC; CDR3aa: CASSPGQANYGYTF
d_gene: NA; j_gene: TRBJ2-1; abundance: NA; v_gene: TRBV15; CDR3nt: TGTGCCACCAGCAAATTCGGACTTTACAATGAGCAGTTCTTC; CDR3aa: CATSKFGLYNEQFF
d_gene: TRBD1; j_gene: TRBJ1-1; abundance: NA; v_gene: TRBV18; CDR3nt: TGTGCCAGCTCACCAGAGACAGGGTCGAACACTGAAGCTTTCTTT; CDR3aa: CASSPETGSNTEAFF
d_gene: NA; j_gene: TRBJ2-1; abundance: NA; v_gene: TRBV7-7; CDR3nt: TGTGCTAGCAGCTTATCACCCGGAGAGGGAAATGAGCAGTTCTTC; CDR3aa: CASSLSPGEGNEQFF
d_gene: TRBD1; j_gene: TRBJ2-7; abundance: NA; v_gene: TRBV29-1; CDR3nt: TGCAGCGTTGAAGAAGGGACAGGGGTTTCCGAGCAGTACTTC; CDR3aa: CSVEEGTGVSEQYF
d_gene: NA; j_gene: TRBJ1-1; abundance: once; v_gene: TRBV29-1; CDR3nt: TGCAGCGTTACCTTTAACTTCCCGTGGGAAGCTTTCTTT; CDR3aa: CSVTFNFPWEAFF
d_gene: TRBD2; j_gene: TRBJ2-7; abundance: NA; v_gene: TRBV6-1; CDR3nt: TGTGCCAGCAGTGAAAAGGATAAGGGACTAGCGGGCAAGACCTACGAGCAGTACTTC; CDR3aa: CASSEKDKGLAGKTYEQYF
d_gene: TRBD1; j_gene: TRBJ2-7; abundance: NA; v_gene: TRBV5-4; CDR3nt: TGTGCCAGCAGCTCTTCAATCCGACAGGGGGGATACGAGCAGTACTTC; CDR3aa: CASSSSIRQGGYEQYF
d_gene: NA; j_gene: TRBJ1-1; abundance: once; v_gene: TRBV6-4; CDR3nt: TGTGCCAGCAGTGGCTTTCCCGACAGGGAAGCTTTCTTT; CDR3aa: CASSGFPDREAFF
d_gene: NA; j_gene: TRBJ1-2; abundance: few; v_gene: TRBV7-9; CDR3nt: TGTGCCAGCAGTCGGGACACCAACTATGGCTACACCTTC; CDR3aa: CASSRDTNYGYTF
d_gene: NA; j_gene: TRBJ1-4; abundance: NA; v_gene: TRBV4-1; CDR3nt: TGCGCCAGCAGCCAAGAGGGGGGGTTTCGCCCAGGAAAACTGTTTTTT; CDR3aa: CASSQEGGFRPGKLFF
d_gene: TRBD1; j_gene: TRBJ1-2; abundance: once; v_gene: TRBV5-6; CDR3nt: TGTGCCAGCAGCTTGACAGGGGGAAACTATGGCTACACCTTC; CDR3aa: CASSLTGGNYGYTF
d_gene: NA; j_gene: TRBJ1-2; abundance: once; v_gene: TRBV6-4; CDR3nt: TGTGCCAGCAGTGAAACCGACAGGACTAGACGCTACACCTTC; CDR3aa: CASSETDRTRRYTF
d_gene: TRBD2; j_gene: TRBJ2-7; abundance: NA; v_gene: TRBV5-4; CDR3nt: TGTGCCAGCAGTAAAGGAGCGGGGGGGTACGAGCAGTACTTC; CDR3aa: CASSKGAGGYEQYF
d_gene: NA; j_gene: TRBJ2-5; abundance: NA; v_gene: TRBV6-1; CDR3nt: TGTGCCAGCAGTGATTGGGGGCAGCAAGAGACCCAGTACTTC; CDR3aa: CASSDWGQQETQYF
d_gene: NA; j_gene: TRBJ2-3; abundance: NA; v_gene: TRBV19; CDR3nt: TGTGCCAGTAGTATGGCGGGATTGGATACGCAGTATTTT; CDR3aa: CASSMAGLDTQYF
d_gene: TRBD1; j_gene: TRBJ1-1; abundance: NA; v_gene: TRBV6-4; CDR3nt: TGTGCCAGCAGACTTACAGGGGACAACACTGAAGCTTTCTTT; CDR3aa: CASRLTGDNTEAFF
d_gene: TRBD1; j_gene: TRBJ2-7; abundance: NA; v_gene: TRBV4-1; CDR3nt: TGCGCCAGCAGCCAGGGACAGGGGGTCGAGCAGTACTTC; CDR3aa: CASSQGQGVEQYF
d_gene: TRBD1; j_gene: TRBJ1-4; abundance: once; v_gene: TRBV9; CDR3nt: TGTGCCAGCAGCCTTCTCGGGACAGGGGTGGAAAAACTGTTTTTT; CDR3aa: CASSLLGTGVEKLFF
d_gene: TRBD1; j_gene: TRBJ2-5; abundance: NA; v_gene: TRBV7-7; CDR3nt: TGTGCTAGCAGCTTAGGGGGGAGGACAGGGGCCCAGTACTTC; CDR3aa: CASSLGGRTGAQYF
d_gene: TRBD1; j_gene: TRBJ1-4; abundance: NA; v_gene: TRBV5-4; CDR3nt: TGTGCCAGCAGTCGGGACAGCAATAATGAAAAACTGTTTTTT; CDR3aa: CASSRDSNNEKLFF
d_gene: TRBD1; j_gene: TRBJ2-6; abundance: NA; v_gene: TRBV5-4; CDR3nt: TGTGCCAGCAGCCCTGGACAGGGTTACTCTGGGGCCAACGTCCTGACTTTC; CDR3aa: CASSPGQGYSGANVLTF
d_gene: NA; j_gene: TRBJ2-3; abundance: NA; v_gene: TRBV19; CDR3nt: TGTGCCAGTAGTAGCTGGCGGGGCACAGATACGCAGTATTTT; CDR3aa: CASSSWRGTDTQYF
d_gene: NA; j_gene: TRBJ2-1; abundance: NA; v_gene: TRBV4-2; CDR3nt: TGTGCCAGCAGCCAAGGGCCTCGGGACTTATTCTACAATGAGCAGTTCTTC; CDR3aa: CASSQGPRDLFYNEQFF
d_gene: NA; j_gene: TRBJ2-7; abundance: NA; v_gene: TRBV4-3; CDR3nt: TGCGCCAGCAGCCAAGGGCCACAGGGCTACGAGCAGTACTTC; CDR3aa: CASSQGPQGYEQYF
d_gene: NA; j_gene: TRBJ1-2; abundance: few; v_gene: TRBV20-1; CDR3nt: TGCAGTGCTAGTTCCCTTGGCTACACCTTC; CDR3aa: CSASSLGYTF